One sample yielded the 22 T cell receptor beta chains listed below, sequenced in a study of technical replicates of blood from several donors. Assay used: immunoSEQ multiplex PCR; TCRdb lists only in-frame clones, some missing. The data show about 85,000 clones, roughly 94% seen once. The sequenced material came from T cells isolated from PBMCs. These receptors were obtained from a human donor in good health.

The chain uses TRBV6-5 and TRBJ1-5; 9 bases fit TRBD1. V was clipped by 0 bases and J by 5 bases; unmatched bases: 2. Looked up from germline, CDR1 is MNHEY and CDR2 is SVGAGI. This CDR3 region has 15 residues. The CDR3 spells CASSYSQGAHQPQHF. The CDR3 coding sequence is TGTGCCAGCAGTTACTCACAGGGGGCACATCAGCCCCAGCATTTT.

The CDR3 region is CASSDRGLTSYGYTF. The CDR3 nucleotides read TGTGCCAGCAGTGACAGGGGGCTTACGAGCTATGGCTACACCTTC. V usage is TRBV2 and J usage is TRBJ1-2; 8 bases are a match to TRBD1. Germline V gene data show CDR1 as SNHLY and CDR2 as FYNNEI. The J segment lost 4 bases and the V segment lost 3 bases, leaving 7 bases of the junction unmatched. The length of the CDR3 is 15 residues.

J is TRBJ1-2 and V is TRBV18; perhaps TRBD1 as D (5 bases). CDR3 length: 17 residues. Trimming cost V 1 base and J 8 bases, with 23 bases left between them. CDR1 is KGHSH and CDR2 is LQKENI in the germline V gene. As DNA, the CDR3 is TGTGCCAGCTCACCACTGACAGCCTCGAAACCTGAGAGCGGCTACACCTTC. It encodes CASSPLTASKPESGYTF.

The V call is TRBV25-1, the J call TRBJ1-6, with 7 bases that match TRBD1. The germline V gene has CDR1 MGHDK and CDR2 SYGVNS. This CDR3 is built from 14 residues. The ends lost 7 bases at V and 4 bases at J; junction bases unmatched: 4. The chain's CDR3 is CASKTTGYNSPLHF. CDR3 DNA: TGTGCCAGCAAAACGACAGGGTATAATTCACCCCTCCACTTT.

CDR3 coding DNA: TGTGCCAGCAGTGAGGAGGCAGCCGGCTACGAGCAGTACTTC. It specifies CASSEEAAGYEQYF. This sequence joins TRBV2 and TRBJ2-7; D may be TRBD2 (5 bases). The length of the CDR3 is 14 residues. Trimming removed 3 bases at V and 3 bases at J, with 12 bases between. CDR1 and CDR2 (germline): SNHLY, FYNNEI.

This rearrangement joins TRBV10-3 to TRBJ1-1; D possibly corresponds to TRBD1 (6 bases). This CDR3 has 14 residues. V lost 4 bases to trimming and J lost 4 bases, with 13 bases between them. CDR1 is ENHRY, CDR2 SYGVKD, per germline. The CDR3 is CAISVGGQGTEAFF. CDR3 nucleotide sequence: TGTGCCATCAGTGTCGGGGGGCAGGGCACTGAAGCTTTCTTT.

The V and J genes are TRBV6-5 and TRBJ2-1; D unresolved. Germline V gene lookup returns CDR1 MNHEY and CDR2 SVGAGI. This CDR3 contains 14 residues. V was trimmed by 0 bases and J by 9 bases, leaving 12 bases between them. This CDR3 is CASSYSSVTSEQFF. DNA of the CDR3: TGTGCCAGCAGTTACTCTTCGGTTACGAGTGAGCAGTTCTTC.

The V and J genes are TRBV5-1 and TRBJ2-3; perhaps TRBD2 as D (5 bases). From germline, CDR1 is SGHRS and CDR2 YFSETQ. V was clipped by 0 bases and J by 7 bases, with 18 bases between them. The CDR3 extends over 16 amino acids. The CDR3 nucleotides are TGCGCCAGCAGCTTGGCCCCTAGCTCGGTACCCAATACGCAGTATTTT. It is translated as CASSLAPSSVPNTQYF.

The rearrangement joins TRBV27 to TRBJ2-2; possible D gene TRBD2, 6 bases. CDR1 MNHEY and CDR2 SMNVEV come from the germline V gene (reference sequence). This CDR3 spans 16 amino acids. Trimming left V 6 bases short and J 3 bases short, with 17 bases between. CDR3 coding DNA: TGTGCCAGCAGGCCATATTCCGCGGGGTACACCGGGGAGCTGTTTTTT. Its translation is CASRPYSAGYTGELFF.

This chain uses TRBV19 with TRBJ1-5, with TRBD1 identical over 7 bases. The V gene's germline CDR1 is LNHDA and CDR2 SQIVND (reference sequence). V dropped 5 bases and J dropped 6; count of bases not matched to a gene: 13. The length of the CDR3 is 16 residues. The CDR3 loop is CASSQRGPMVVQPQHF. The CDR3 nucleotides are TGTGCCAGTAGTCAAAGGGGGCCAATGGTGGTTCAGCCCCAGCATTTT.

V and J are TRBV5-5 and TRBJ2-7; 10 bases agree with TRBD1. Unmatched junction bases numbered 3, after V lost 4 bases and J lost 2 bases. This CDR3 is built from 14 residues. CDR1 and CDR2 (germline): SGHKS, YYEKEE (reference sequence). CDR3: CASSTGQGAYEQYF. CDR3 bases: TGTGCCAGCAGCACAGGACAGGGGGCCTACGAGCAGTACTTC. The whole variable domain, filled in from reference TRBV5-5 and TRBJ2-7, reads DAGVTQSPTHLIKTRGQQVTLRCSPISGHKSVSWYQQVLGQGPQFIFQYYEKEERGRGNFPDRFSARQFPNYSSELNVNALLLGDSALYLCASSTGQGAYEQYFGPGTRLTVT.

This clone has only one observation. This chain connects TRBV19 to TRBJ2-7, with 10 nucleotides matching TRBD2. The CDR3 has 14 amino acids. Losses at the gene ends were 5 bases for V and 3 bases for J; bases not matched to a gene: 4. Germline V CDR1 and CDR2: LNHDA, SQIVND (reference sequence). CDR3 sequence: CASSLSSGSYEQYF. The CDR3 DNA reads as TGTGCCAGTAGTCTTTCTAGCGGGAGCTACGAGCAGTACTTC.

The chain uses TRBV19 and TRBJ2-7; 7 bases agree with TRBD1. J gave up 3 bases and V 4 bases, and 6 bases lay outside the gene matches. Per germline, CDR1 LNHDA and CDR2 SQIVND (reference sequence). This CDR3 contains 14 residues. CDR3 DNA: TGTGCCAGTAGTACAGGGGGTGGTGACTACGAGCAGTACTTC. Its protein is CASSTGGGDYEQYF.

The gene calls are TRBV4-2 and TRBJ1-6; 8 bases align to TRBD1. V gave up 0 bases and J gave up 7 bases; unmatched junction bases: 2. Germline V gene lookup returns CDR1 LGHNA and CDR2 YNFKEQ. The CDR3 is 15 residues long. The CDR3 sequence: CASSQETGGNSPLHF. As DNA, the CDR3 is TGTGCCAGCAGCCAAGAAACAGGGGGGAATTCACCCCTCCACTTT.

The chain joins TRBV9 to TRBJ2-7; 12 nucleotides agree with TRBD2. The CDR3 extends over 16 amino acids. V was clipped by 0 bases and J by 5 bases; unmatched bases: 6. The germline V gene has CDR1 SGDLS and CDR2 YYNGEE. CDR3 residues: CASSVGLAGGSHEQYF. The CDR3 coding sequence is TGTGCCAGCAGCGTAGGGCTAGCGGGGGGGTCCCACGAGCAGTACTTC.

V and J are TRBV13 and TRBJ2-7, with TRBD2 identical over 9 bases. V shed 5 bases and J 2 bases; nucleotides not matched to a gene: 7. The CDR3 extends over 15 amino acids. The V gene's germline CDR1 is PRHDT and CDR2 FYEKMQ (reference sequence). The CDR3 loop is CASSPGTSFPYEQYF. The CDR3 DNA follows: TGTGCCAGCAGCCCCGGGACTAGCTTCCCCTACGAGCAGTACTTC.

This chain uses TRBV6-1 with TRBJ1-4; weak D call: TRBD1 (6 bases). The CDR3 totals 13 residues. The V gene's germline CDR1 is MNHNS and CDR2 SASEGT. V gave up 8 bases and J gave up 7 bases, with 14 bases separating them. The CDR3 spells CASELGHSEKLFF. Here the CDR3 DNA reads TGTGCCAGCGAGTTGGGACACAGTGAAAAACTGTTTTTT.

The chain joins TRBV7-8 to TRBJ2-7; 7 positions agree with TRBD1. V was pared by 1 base and J by 3 bases, with 6 bases of the junction left unmatched. This CDR3 region has 15 residues. In germline, CDR1 is SGHVS, CDR2 FQNEAQ. CDR3 protein: CASSLVRQGDYEQYF. CDR3 sequence (DNA): TGTGCCAGCAGCTTAGTCCGGCAGGGGGACTACGAGCAGTACTTC.

The J gene is TRBJ2-1, the V gene TRBV14; 11 bases match TRBD2. With 7 bases clipped from V and 7 bases from J, the junction kept 15 bases outside the gene matches. CDR1 and CDR2 (germline): SGHDN, FVKESK. The length of the CDR3 is 17 residues. The CDR3 sequence is CASTGIATSGRGNEQFF. The CDR3 DNA sequence: TGTGCCAGCACCGGTATAGCAACTAGCGGGAGAGGTAATGAGCAGTTCTTC.

The chain links TRBV5-1 to TRBJ2-1, with TRBD1 matching 8 bases. The CDR3 runs to 17 residues. Germline V gives CDR1 SGHRS, CDR2 YFSETQ. The V gene end was trimmed by 4 bases and the J gene end by 5 bases; junction bases not matched to a gene: 14. The CDR3 here is CASSQAGTGRHHNEQFF. The CDR3, as DNA: TGCGCCAGCAGCCAAGCCGGGACAGGCAGGCACCACAATGAGCAGTTCTTC.

J is TRBJ2-6 and V is TRBV5-6; 8 bases line up with TRBD1. This CDR3 has 16 amino acids. V lost 4 bases, J lost 4 bases, and 7 bases stayed unmatched. Per germline, CDR1 SGHDT and CDR2 YYEEEE. CDR3 nucleotides: TGTGCCAGCAGCCCCTGGACAGGGACCGGGGCCAACGTCCTGACTTTC. This translates into CASSPWTGTGANVLTF.

This clone is a singleton in its sample. The CDR3 region has the DNA TGTGCCAGCAGTGAAGGGGGACTAGCGGGAGGGCGCTACGAGCAGTACTTC. The encoded protein is CASSEGGLAGGRYEQYF. The chain is built from TRBV2 and TRBJ2-7; the match to TRBD2 covers 16 bases. This CDR3 contains 17 residues. Germline-derived CDR1 and CDR2 are SNHLY and FYNNEI. V lost 1 base and J lost 3; bases outside the gene matches: 3.